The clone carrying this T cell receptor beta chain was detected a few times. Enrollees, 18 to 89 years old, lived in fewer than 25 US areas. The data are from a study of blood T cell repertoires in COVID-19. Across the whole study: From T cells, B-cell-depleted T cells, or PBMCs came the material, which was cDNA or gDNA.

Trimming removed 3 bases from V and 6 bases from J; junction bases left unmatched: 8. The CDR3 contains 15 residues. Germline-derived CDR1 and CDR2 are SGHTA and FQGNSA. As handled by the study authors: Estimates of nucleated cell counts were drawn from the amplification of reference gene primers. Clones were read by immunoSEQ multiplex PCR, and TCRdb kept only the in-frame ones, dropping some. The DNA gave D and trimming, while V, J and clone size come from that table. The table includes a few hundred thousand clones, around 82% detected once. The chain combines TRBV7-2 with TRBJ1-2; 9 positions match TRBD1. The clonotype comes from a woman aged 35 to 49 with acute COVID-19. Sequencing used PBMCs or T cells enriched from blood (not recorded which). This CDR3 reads CASSLPGTGKNGYTF. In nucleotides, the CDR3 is TGTGCCAGCAGCTTGCCCGGGACAGGGAAGAATGGCTACACCTTC.